Listed here are 29 T cell receptor beta chains from one sample, sequenced in a study of blood T cell repertoires in COVID-19. Using immunoSEQ multiplex PCR, the repertoire was profiled, and TCRdb retains in-frame clones only, with some absent. This repertoire shows around 230,000 clones, roughly 87% found once; its top ten account for about 9.3%. The specimen was PBMCs or T cells enriched from blood (not recorded which). Receptor source: a man aged 18 to 30 with acute COVID-19.

The V and J genes are TRBV29-1 and TRBJ2-1; a weak D match, TRBD2 (5 bases). Per germline, CDR1 SQVTM and CDR2 ANQGSEA. V dropped 7 bases and J dropped 3 bases, with 19 bases sitting between them. The length of the CDR3 is 15 residues. For the CDR3, the DNA is TGCAGCGCCGTAGAAGACGTCGGGGACTACAATGAGCAGTTCTTC. It yields the protein CSAVEDVGDYNEQFF.

The chain links TRBV30 to TRBJ2-3, with 7 bases aligning to TRBD2. The germline V gene has CDR1 GTSNPN and CDR2 SVGIG (reference sequence). The CDR3 loop spans 13 amino acids. The V segment lost 1 base and the J segment 6 bases; nucleotides outside the gene matches: 4. Here the CDR3 DNA reads TGTGCCTGGAGTGAGGGAGGGGCGGATACGCAGTATTTT. It is translated as CAWSEGGADTQYF.

The chain uses TRBV4-1 and TRBJ2-2, with a weak D call TRBD1 (5 bases). Germline-derived CDR1 and CDR2 are MGHRA and YSYEKL. This CDR3 spans 15 amino acids. The ends were cut back, 4 bases at V and 4 bases at J, with 13 bases in the middle. Written as DNA, the CDR3 is TGCGCCAGCAGCCTCGTCTTAAGGGGCACCGGGGAGCTGTTTTTT. It specifies CASSLVLRGTGELFF.

The chain couples TRBV30 to TRBJ1-1; the D gene is possibly TRBD1 (5 bases). The CDR3 is 12 residues long. The V end was cut by 1 base, the J end by 7 bases, with 10 bases between. Germline CDR1 reads GTSNPN; CDR2 reads SVGIG (reference sequence). The CDR3 sequence: CAWSAGHFEAFF. In nucleotides, the CDR3 is TGTGCCTGGAGTGCCGGACACTTTGAAGCTTTCTTT.

This rearrangement joins TRBV21-1 to TRBJ2-7; no check of the table's D call, TRBD1, against the DNA was made. TRBV21-1 is a pseudogene segment. The CDR3 totals 12 residues. As DNA, the CDR3 is TGTGCCAGCAGCAAAGGGGGCGAGTGGCAGTACTTC. Amino acid sequence: CASSKGGEWQYF.

In its sample, this clone was seen once. The chain couples TRBV9 to TRBJ1-1, with a weak D call TRBD1 (6 bases). Germline CDR1 is SGDLS and CDR2 is YYNGEE. Deletions cut 0 bases from V and 4 bases from J, with 13 bases between. This CDR3 has 15 residues. This CDR3 is CASSVEPGVGTEAFF. CDR3 in DNA: TGTGCCAGCAGCGTAGAGCCAGGGGTGGGCACTGAAGCTTTCTTT.

This chain joins TRBV28 and TRBJ2-6, with 7 bases aligning to TRBD1. Germline assignment: CDR1 MDHEN and CDR2 SYDVKM. The CDR3 covers 20 residues. The V gene end was trimmed by 6 bases and the J gene end by 1 base; junction bases not matched to a gene: 18. The CDR3 nucleotides are TGTGCCAGCAGCACCCGGAAGGGTGTCAGGGGGATTTCTGGGGCCAACGTCCTGACTTTC. Its translation is CASSTRKGVRGISGANVLTF.

The V gene is TRBV24-1, the J gene TRBJ2-1, with D possibly matching TRBD1 (6 bases). CDR3 length: 16 amino acids. V dropped 2 bases and J dropped 5 bases, with 15 bases sitting between them. CDR1 and CDR2 (germline): KGHDR, SFDVKD. CDR3: CATSDYRTDTNNEQFF. CDR3 nucleotides: TGTGCCACCAGTGATTATCGGACAGACACAAACAATGAGCAGTTCTTC.

The V gene is TRBV4-3, the J gene TRBJ2-7; 10 bases are shared with TRBD2. The germline CDR1 and CDR2 sequences are LGHNA and YSLEER. The V segment lost 2 bases and the J segment 4 bases; nucleotides outside the gene matches: 5. CDR3 length: 15 residues. The CDR3 loop is CASSQQLAGRYEQYF. The DNA for the CDR3 is TGCGCCAGCAGCCAACAACTAGCGGGAAGGTACGAGCAGTACTTC.

This clone was seen only a few times. V is TRBV25-1 and J is TRBJ1-6; the D gene is possibly TRBD1 (5 bases). Trimming shortened V by 5 bases and J by 10 bases, and 15 bases separated the two germline ends. The CDR3 covers 14 residues. The germline CDR1 and CDR2 sequences are MGHDK and SYGVNS. CDR3 sequence reads: CASSPPGGESPLHF. The CDR3 nucleotides read TGTGCCAGCAGTCCACCGGGGGGAGAGTCACCCCTCCACTTT.

The J gene is TRBJ2-1, the V gene TRBV5-1; weak D call: TRBD2 (6 bases). V was shortened by 2 bases and J by 3 bases, with 27 bases between the two germline ends. Germline V gene sequence: CDR1 SGHRS, CDR2 YFSETQ. The CDR3 has 20 amino acids. In nucleotides, the CDR3 is TGCGCCAGCAGCTTCCCGGGTCTCGTTAGCTCGGGACTCAACTACAATGAGCAGTTCTTC. It codes for CASSFPGLVSSGLNYNEQFF.

The V gene is TRBV25-1, the J gene TRBJ1-6, with D unresolved. The V gene's germline CDR1 is MGHDK and CDR2 SYGVNS. CDR3 size: 13 residues. V was shortened by 7 bases and J by 9 bases, with 13 bases between the two germline ends. The CDR3, as DNA: TGTGCCAGCATGTCGGGGTGGGTTTCACCCCTCCACTTT. It yields the protein CASMSGWVSPLHF.

This clone was seen more than once but under ten times. V is TRBV28 and J is TRBJ1-5, with 8 bases matching TRBD1. The CDR3 consists of 17 residues. The germline gives CDR1 MDHEN, CDR2 SYDVKM. The junction had 13 bases not matched to a gene; V was cut back by 3 bases and J by 6 bases. The chain's CDR3 is CASSFAPGQASGQPQHF. The CDR3 DNA sequence: TGTGCCAGCAGTTTTGCCCCGGGACAGGCGAGTGGTCAGCCCCAGCATTTT.

V usage is TRBV9 and J usage is TRBJ2-1, with D possibly TRBD2 on 6 matching bases. Deletions cut 2 bases from V and 6 bases from J, with 12 bases between. Looked up from germline, CDR1 is SGDLS and CDR2 is YYNGEE. The CDR3 runs to 14 residues. CDR3 region: CASSVAGSVNEQFF. The CDR3 nucleotides are TGTGCCAGCAGCGTGGCGGGGAGTGTCAATGAGCAGTTCTTC.

J is TRBJ2-3 and V is TRBV7-9; a weak D match, TRBD2 (5 bases). Trimming removed 5 bases from V and 2 bases from J, with 14 bases in between. The CDR3 is 15 residues long. Germline assignment: CDR1 SEHNR and CDR2 FQNEAQ (reference sequence). The CDR3 region has the DNA TGTGCCAGCAGCCTTAGTTGGACTTTCACAGATACGCAGTATTTT. This translates into CASSLSWTFTDTQYF. Full variable domain (outside the CDR3, taken from reference TRBV7-9 and TRBJ2-3): DTGVSQNPRHKITKRGQNVTFRCDPISEHNRLYWYRQTLGQGPEFLTYFQNEAQLEKSRLLSDRFSAERPKGSFSTLEIQRTEQGDSAMYLCASSLSWTFTDTQYFGPGTRLTVL.

The chain links TRBV10-1 to TRBJ1-2; D gene uncertain. CDR3 size: 10 residues. Germline values: CDR1 WNHNN, CDR2 SYGVQD (reference sequence). Trimming removed 8 bases from V and 8 bases from J, with 9 bases in between. The CDR3 region is CASANGGYTF. CDR3 DNA: TGCGCCAGCGCCAACGGGGGCTACACCTTC.

The V gene is TRBV6-5, the J gene TRBJ1-2; no definite D call. Germline V gene sequence: CDR1 MNHEY, CDR2 SVGAGI. Deletions cut 6 bases from V and 4 bases from J, with 12 bases between. The CDR3 has 13 amino acids. The CDR3 protein is CASSTGAGYGYTF. The CDR3 coding sequence is TGTGCCAGCAGCACGGGAGCCGGCTATGGCTACACCTTC.

The chain recombines TRBV5-5 with TRBJ2-1, with TRBD2 identical over 12 bases. Germline CDR1 SGHKS, CDR2 YYEKEE (reference sequence). The CDR3 is made up of 15 amino acids. V trimming: 4 bases; J trimming: 6 bases; junction bases outside the gene matches: 5. This CDR3 reads CASSELAGGGNEQFF. As DNA, the CDR3 is TGTGCCAGCAGCGAGCTAGCGGGAGGGGGCAATGAGCAGTTCTTC.

J is TRBJ1-5 and V is TRBV6-5; D remains ambiguous. Germline V CDR1 and CDR2: MNHEY, SVGAGI. V lost 6 bases and J 2 bases, leaving 14 bases between the germline ends. CDR3 length: 15 residues. CDR3 nucleotides: TGTGCCAGCAGGCACGGTGGCGCGGGCAATCAGCCCCAGCATTTT. Its protein is CASRHGGAGNQPQHF.

This clone was recorded once. This CDR3 is CASSLSYSGDTQYF. DNA for the CDR3: TGTGCCAGCAGCCTAAGTTATAGCGGAGATACGCAGTATTTT. V and J are TRBV5-4 and TRBJ2-3; maybe TRBD2 (6 bases). The CDR3 sequence is 14 residues long. V was cut by 4 bases and J by 5 bases, with 14 bases left in between. Germline lookup yields CDR1 SGHNT and CDR2 YYREEE (reference sequence).

The chain links TRBV27 to TRBJ1-2, with D perhaps TRBD1 (6 bases). The germline CDR1 and CDR2 sequences are MNHEY and SMNVEV (reference sequence). V lost 5 bases and J lost 4, with 17 bases in between. CDR3 length: 15 amino acids. The CDR3 loop is CASSPGVVAGYGYTF. The DNA for the CDR3 is TGTGCCAGCAGTCCAGGGGTCGTGGCAGGCTATGGCTACACCTTC.

The chain uses TRBV7-3 and TRBJ2-1, with 11 bases fitting TRBD2. J lost 5 bases, V lost 6 bases, and 12 bases had no gene match. The length of the CDR3 is 17 residues. The germline gives CDR1 SGHTA, CDR2 FQGTGA. This CDR3 reads CASSKNRLAGGNNEQFF. The CDR3 nucleotides read TGTGCCAGCAGTAAAAACCGGCTAGCGGGAGGAAACAATGAGCAGTTCTTC.

This clone appeared once. The chain is built from TRBV19 and TRBJ2-5; 7 bases match TRBD1. The CDR3 runs 13 residues. CDR1 is LNHDA and CDR2 is SQIVND in the germline V gene (reference sequence). The trim removed 7 bases at V and 5 bases at J, leaving 7 bases unmatched. DNA of the CDR3: TGTGCCAGTACTGGGACAGCCGCGGAGACCCAGTACTTC. This encodes CASTGTAAETQYF.

The chain links TRBV11-2 to TRBJ2-3; 11 bases are a match to TRBD1. The CDR3 is made up of 16 amino acids. J lost 7 bases, V lost 5 bases, and 11 bases had no gene match. Looked up from germline, CDR1 is SGHAT and CDR2 is FQNNGV. The CDR3 protein is CASSPTLGQGANTQYF. The CDR3 region has the DNA TGTGCCAGCAGCCCGACCCTCGGACAGGGGGCGAATACGCAGTATTTT. The variable domain in full, completed from reference TRBV11-2 and TRBJ2-3, reads EAGVAQSPRYKIIEKRQSVAFWCNPISGHATLYWYQQILGQGPKLLIQFQNNGVVDDSQLPKDRFSAERLKGVDSTLKIQPAKLEDSAVYLCASSPTLGQGANTQYFGPGTRLTVL.

This clone was observed a few times. The genes are TRBV5-1 and TRBJ2-7; D may be TRBD1 (5 bases). CDR1 is SGHRS and CDR2 is YFSETQ in the germline V gene. The V gene lost 2 bases and the J gene lost 3 bases, with 9 bases spanning the gap. The CDR3 has 13 residues. The DNA for the CDR3 is TGCGCCAGCAGCTTAGGGGTCAGCTACGAGCAGTACTTC. Protein sequence: CASSLGVSYEQYF. Looking up the rest from reference TRBV5-1 and TRBJ2-7 gives the full variable domain: KAGVTQTPRYLIKTRGQQVTLSCSPISGHRSVSWYQQTPGQGLQFLFEYFSETQRNKGNFPGRFSGRQFSNSRSEMNVSTLELGDSALYLCASSLGVSYEQYFGPGTRLTVT.

V and J are TRBV4-3 and TRBJ1-5; maybe TRBD1 (5 bases). Per the germline V gene, CDR1 is LGHNA and CDR2 is YSLEER. The CDR3 has 15 residues. V shed 6 bases and J shed 0 bases, with 12 bases lying between them. This chain's CDR3 is CASSPTGGSNQPQHF. The CDR3 DNA reads TGCGCCAGCAGTCCTACCGGGGGTAGCAATCAGCCCCAGCATTTT.

The rearrangement links TRBV4-3 to TRBJ2-1; the D gene is possibly TRBD2 (5 bases). The CDR3 runs 15 residues. V lost 0 bases and J lost 9, with 15 bases in between. Germline assignment: CDR1 LGHNA and CDR2 YSLEER. The CDR3 is CASSQETRVVGEQFF. The CDR3 nucleotides read TGCGCCAGCAGCCAAGAAACTAGGGTGGTCGGTGAGCAGTTCTTC.

This chain links TRBV2 with TRBJ1-5; D possibly corresponds to TRBD1 (5 bases). The CDR3 loop spans 13 amino acids. V was shortened by 5 bases and J by 4 bases, with 9 bases between the two germline ends. From germline, CDR1 is SNHLY and CDR2 FYNNEI. CDR3 in amino acids: CASSRQINQPQHF. The CDR3, as DNA: TGTGCCAGCAGTCGACAGATTAATCAGCCCCAGCATTTT. Full variable domain (rest looked up from reference TRBV2 and TRBJ1-5): EPEVTQTPSHQVTQMGQEVILRCVPISNHLYFYWYRQILGQKVEFLVSFYNNEISEKSEIFDDQFSVERPDGSNFTLKIRSTKLEDSAMYFCASSRQINQPQHFGDGTRLSIL.

The chain employs TRBV30 and TRBJ1-4, with D possibly TRBD1 on 6 matching bases. The length of the CDR3 is 15 residues. V was pared by 2 bases and J by 8 bases, with 18 bases between. CDR1 and CDR2 from the germline V gene are GTSNPN and SVGIG (reference sequence). CDR3 loop: CAWSQPDRTVEKLFF. The CDR3 coding sequence is TGTGCCTGGAGTCAACCGGACAGAACGGTGGAAAAACTGTTTTTT.